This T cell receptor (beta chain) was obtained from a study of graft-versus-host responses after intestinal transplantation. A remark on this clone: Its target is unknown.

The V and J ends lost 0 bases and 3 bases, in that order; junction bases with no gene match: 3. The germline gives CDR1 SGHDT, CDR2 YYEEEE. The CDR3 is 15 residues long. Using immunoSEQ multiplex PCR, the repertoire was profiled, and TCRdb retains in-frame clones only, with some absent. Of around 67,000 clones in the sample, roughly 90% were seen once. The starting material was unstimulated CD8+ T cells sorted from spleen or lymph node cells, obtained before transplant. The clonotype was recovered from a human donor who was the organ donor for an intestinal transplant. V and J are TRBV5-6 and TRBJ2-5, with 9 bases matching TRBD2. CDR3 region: CASSLGGLAEETQYF. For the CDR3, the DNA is TGTGCCAGCAGCTTGGGGGGACTAGCTGAAGAGACCCAGTACTTC.